The source of this T cell receptor (beta chain) is a study of cytomegalovirus exposure and HLA in healthy donors. Study-level findings and limits: Links to common viral pathogens appeared, in a later analysis, for several of the most significant clusters. Analysis was performed later, and it showed HLA-associated TCR beta chains to be more clonally expanded than equally common others. Most subjects had HLA-A and HLA-B alleles reportedly predicted accurately by TCR beta sequences. CMV serostatus was the sole immune exposure data available.

PCR employed 60 Vbeta and 13 Jbeta primers. Clones were read by immunoSEQ multiplex PCR, and TCRdb kept only the in-frame ones, dropping some. The data show tens of thousands of clones, roughly two thirds seen once. Concerning this clone: Its antigen is currently unknown.

V dropped 5 bases and J dropped 0; count of bases not matched to a gene: 4. CDR3 length: 15 residues. Germline loops: CDR1 SGHDT, CDR2 YYEEEE. This sequence joins TRBV5-6 and TRBJ2-3; TRBD2 matches at 9 bases. The source is a man aged 35 to 55 in good health and CMV-seropositive. Sequenced: PBMCs. DNA for the CDR3: TGTGCCAGCAGTAGGACTAGCGATAGCACAGATACGCAGTATTTT. Amino acid sequence: CASSRTSDSTDTQYF.